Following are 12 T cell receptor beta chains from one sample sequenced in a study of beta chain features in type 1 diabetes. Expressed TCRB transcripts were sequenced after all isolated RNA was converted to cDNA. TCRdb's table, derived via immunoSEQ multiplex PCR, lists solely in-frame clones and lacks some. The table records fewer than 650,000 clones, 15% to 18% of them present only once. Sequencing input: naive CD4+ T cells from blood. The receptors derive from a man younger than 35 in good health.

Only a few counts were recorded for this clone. The chain's CDR3 is CASSLAWGRDTDTQYF. In DNA, the CDR3 is TGTGCCAGCAGCTTGGCCTGGGGTAGGGACACAGATACGCAGTATTTT. This rearrangement joins TRBV4-2 to TRBJ2-3; D gene unclear. The length of the CDR3 is 16 residues. The V gene lost 5 bases and the J gene lost 2 bases, with 17 bases spanning the gap. Per germline, CDR1 LGHNA and CDR2 YNFKEQ.

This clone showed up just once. The CDR3 region is CASSPSRVGSQPQHF. The CDR3 nucleotides read TGTGCCAGCAGCCCCAGTAGGGTTGGAAGTCAGCCCCAGCATTTT. This chain links TRBV7-2 with TRBJ1-5, with D uncertain. The CDR3 loop spans 15 amino acids. Trimming removed 5 bases from V and 6 bases from J, with 17 bases in between. Germline values: CDR1 SGHTA, CDR2 FQGNSA. Looking up the rest from reference TRBV7-2 and TRBJ1-5 gives the full variable domain: GAGVSQSPSNKVTEKGKDVELRCDPISGHTALYWYRQSLGQGLEFLIYFQGNSAPDKSGLPSDRFSAERTGGSVSTLTIQRTQQEDSAVYLCASSPSRVGSQPQHFGDGTRLSIL.

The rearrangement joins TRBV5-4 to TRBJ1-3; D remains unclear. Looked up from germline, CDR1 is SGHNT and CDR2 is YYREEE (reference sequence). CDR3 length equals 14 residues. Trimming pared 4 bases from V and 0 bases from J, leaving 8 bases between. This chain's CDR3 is CASSQDLSGNTIYF. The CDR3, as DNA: TGTGCCAGCAGCCAGGACCTCTCTGGAAACACCATATATTTT.

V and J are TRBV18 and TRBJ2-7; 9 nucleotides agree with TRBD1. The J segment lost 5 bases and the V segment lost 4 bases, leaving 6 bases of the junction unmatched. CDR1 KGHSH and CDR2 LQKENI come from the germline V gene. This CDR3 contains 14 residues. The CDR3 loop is CASSRTGVGNEQYF. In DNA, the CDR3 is TGTGCCAGCTCACGGACAGGGGTCGGGAACGAGCAGTACTTC.

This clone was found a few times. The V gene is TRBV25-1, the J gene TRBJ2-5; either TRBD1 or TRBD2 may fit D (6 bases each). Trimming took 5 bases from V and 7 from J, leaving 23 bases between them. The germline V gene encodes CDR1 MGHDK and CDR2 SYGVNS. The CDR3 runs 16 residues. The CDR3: CASSLRDTRPGGTQYF. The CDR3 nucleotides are TGTGCCAGCAGTCTCCGGGACACTCGGCCCGGGGGGACCCAGTACTTC. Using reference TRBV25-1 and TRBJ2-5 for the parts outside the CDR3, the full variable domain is EADIYQTPRYLVIGTGKKITLECSQTMGHDKMYWYQQDPGMELHLIHYSYGVNSTEKGDLSSESTVSRIRTEHFPLTLESARPSHTSQYLCASSLRDTRPGGTQYFGPGTRLLVL.

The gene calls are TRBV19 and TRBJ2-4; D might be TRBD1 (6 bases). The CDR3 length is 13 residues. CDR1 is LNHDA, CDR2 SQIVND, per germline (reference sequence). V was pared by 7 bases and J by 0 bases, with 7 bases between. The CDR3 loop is CASMDRAKNIQYF. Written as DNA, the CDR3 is TGTGCCAGTATGGACAGAGCCAAAAACATTCAGTACTTC.

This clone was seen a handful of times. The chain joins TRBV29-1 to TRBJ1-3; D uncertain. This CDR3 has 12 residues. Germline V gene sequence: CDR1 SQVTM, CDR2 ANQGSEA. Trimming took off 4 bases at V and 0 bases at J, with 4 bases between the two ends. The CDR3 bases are TGCAGCGTTGGGCCCTCTGGAAACACCATATATTTT. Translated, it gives CSVGPSGNTIYF.

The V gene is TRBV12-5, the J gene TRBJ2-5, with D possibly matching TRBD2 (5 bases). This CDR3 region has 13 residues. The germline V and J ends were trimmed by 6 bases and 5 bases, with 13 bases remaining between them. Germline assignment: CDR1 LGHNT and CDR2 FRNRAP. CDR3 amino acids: CASGRRLGETQYF. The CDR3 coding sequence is TGTGCTAGTGGCAGGAGGCTCGGGGAGACCCAGTACTTC.

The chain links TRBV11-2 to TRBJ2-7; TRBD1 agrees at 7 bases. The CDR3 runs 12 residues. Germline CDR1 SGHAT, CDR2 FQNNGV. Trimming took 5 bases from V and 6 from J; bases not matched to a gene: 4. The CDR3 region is CASSPRQGEQYF. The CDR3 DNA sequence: TGTGCCAGCAGCCCAAGACAGGGCGAGCAGTACTTC.

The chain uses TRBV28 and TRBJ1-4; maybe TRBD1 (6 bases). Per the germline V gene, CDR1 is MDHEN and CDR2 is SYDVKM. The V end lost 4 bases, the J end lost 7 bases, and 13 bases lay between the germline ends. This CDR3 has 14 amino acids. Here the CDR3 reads CASSSGGSSEKLFF. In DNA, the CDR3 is TGTGCCAGCAGTTCGGGGGGCTCAAGTGAAAAACTGTTTTTT. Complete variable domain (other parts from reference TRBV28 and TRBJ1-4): DVKVTQSSRYLVKRTGEKVFLECVQDMDHENMFWYRQDPGLGLRLIYFSYDVKMKEKGDIPEGYSVSREKKERFSLILESASTNQTSMYLCASSSGGSSEKLFFGSGTQLSVL.

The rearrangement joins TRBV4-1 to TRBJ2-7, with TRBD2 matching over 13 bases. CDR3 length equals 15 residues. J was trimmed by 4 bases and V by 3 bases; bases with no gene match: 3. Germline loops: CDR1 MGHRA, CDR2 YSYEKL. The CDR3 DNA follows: TGCGCCAGCAGCCAGACTAGCGGGAGGAGTTACGAGCAGTACTTC. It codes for CASSQTSGRSYEQYF.

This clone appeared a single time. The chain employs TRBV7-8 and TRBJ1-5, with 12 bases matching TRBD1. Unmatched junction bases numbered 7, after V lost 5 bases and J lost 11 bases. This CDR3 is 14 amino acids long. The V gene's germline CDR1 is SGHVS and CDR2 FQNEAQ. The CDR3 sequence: CASSTGTGGSAQHF. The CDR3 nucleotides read TGTGCCAGCAGCACCGGGACAGGGGGCTCGGCCCAGCATTTT.